The text below deals with one T cell receptor (beta chain). These data originate in a study of radiotherapy plus CTLA-4 blockade in lung cancer. Using immunoSEQ multiplex PCR, the repertoire was profiled, and TCRdb retains in-frame clones only, with some absent. Here the sample spans 65,000 to 85,000 clones, 60% to 80% being singletons. J lost 0 bases, V lost 6 bases, and 5 bases had no gene match. Germline values: CDR1 LNHDA, CDR2 SQIVND (reference sequence). The CDR3 loop spans 15 amino acids. This receptor was obtained from a human donor with non-small cell lung cancer whose response to radiotherapy plus ipilimumab could not be evaluated. Some clones in this sample may be carry-over from other donors' samples. The V gene is TRBV19, the J gene TRBJ1-5, with TRBD1 matching 7 bases. The source was peripheral blood, collected from a patient treated with radiotherapy plus ipilimumab. For the CDR3, the DNA is TGTGCCAGTAGAGACAGGGTGACTAGCAATCAGCCCCAGCATTTT. Its translation: CASRDRVTSNQPQHF.